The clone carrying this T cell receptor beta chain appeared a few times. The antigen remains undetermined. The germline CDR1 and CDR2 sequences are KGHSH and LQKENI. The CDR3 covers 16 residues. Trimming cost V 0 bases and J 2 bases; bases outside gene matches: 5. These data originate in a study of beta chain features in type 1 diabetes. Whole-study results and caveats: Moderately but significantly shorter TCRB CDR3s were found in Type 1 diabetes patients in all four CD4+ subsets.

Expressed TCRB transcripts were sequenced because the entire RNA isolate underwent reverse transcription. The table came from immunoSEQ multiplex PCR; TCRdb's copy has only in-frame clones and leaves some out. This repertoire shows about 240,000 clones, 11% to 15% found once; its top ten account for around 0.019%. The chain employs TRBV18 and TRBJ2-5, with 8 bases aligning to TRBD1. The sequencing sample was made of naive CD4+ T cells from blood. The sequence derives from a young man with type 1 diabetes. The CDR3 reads CASSPPAGGFQETQYF. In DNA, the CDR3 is TGTGCCAGCTCACCACCCGCAGGGGGCTTTCAAGAGACCCAGTACTTC.